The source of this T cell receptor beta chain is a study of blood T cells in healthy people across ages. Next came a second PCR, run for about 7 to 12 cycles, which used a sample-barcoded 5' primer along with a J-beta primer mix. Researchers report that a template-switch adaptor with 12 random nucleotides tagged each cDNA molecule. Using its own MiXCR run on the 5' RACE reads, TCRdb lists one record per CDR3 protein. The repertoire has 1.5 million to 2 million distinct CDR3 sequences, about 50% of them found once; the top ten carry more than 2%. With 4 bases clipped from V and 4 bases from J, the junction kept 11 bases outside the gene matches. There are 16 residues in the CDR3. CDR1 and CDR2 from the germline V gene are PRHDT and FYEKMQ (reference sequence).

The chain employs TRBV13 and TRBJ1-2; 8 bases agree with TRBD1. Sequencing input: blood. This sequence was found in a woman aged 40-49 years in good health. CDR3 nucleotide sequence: TGTGCCAGCAGCTCCGAGTCAGGGGGCAGTATCTATGGCTACACCTTC. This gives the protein CASSSESGGSIYGYTF.